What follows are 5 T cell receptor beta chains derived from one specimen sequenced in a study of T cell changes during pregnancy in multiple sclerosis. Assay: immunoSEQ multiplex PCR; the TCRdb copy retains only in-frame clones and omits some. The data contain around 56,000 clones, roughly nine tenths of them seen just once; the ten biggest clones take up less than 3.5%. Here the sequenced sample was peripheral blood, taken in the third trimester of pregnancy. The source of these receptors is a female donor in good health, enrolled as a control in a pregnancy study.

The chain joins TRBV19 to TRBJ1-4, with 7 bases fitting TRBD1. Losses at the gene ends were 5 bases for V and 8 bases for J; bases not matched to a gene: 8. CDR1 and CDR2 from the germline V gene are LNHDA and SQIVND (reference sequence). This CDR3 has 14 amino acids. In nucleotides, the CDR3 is TGTGCCAGTAGTGTACAGGACAGGCAGGAAAAACTGTTTTTT. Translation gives CASSVQDRQEKLFF. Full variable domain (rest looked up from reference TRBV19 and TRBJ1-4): DGGITQSPKYLFRKEGQNVTLSCEQNLNHDAMYWYRQDPGQGLRLIYYSQIVNDFQKGDIAEGYSVSREKKESFPLTVTSAQKNPTAFYLCASSVQDRQEKLFFGSGTQLSVL.

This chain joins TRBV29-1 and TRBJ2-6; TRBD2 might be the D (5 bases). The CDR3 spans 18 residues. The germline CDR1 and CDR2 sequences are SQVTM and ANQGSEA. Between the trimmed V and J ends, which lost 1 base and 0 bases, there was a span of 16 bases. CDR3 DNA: TGCAGCGTTGAAGTTAAAGGGAGTTTTTCCTCTGGGGCCAACGTCCTGACTTTC. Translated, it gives CSVEVKGSFSSGANVLTF.

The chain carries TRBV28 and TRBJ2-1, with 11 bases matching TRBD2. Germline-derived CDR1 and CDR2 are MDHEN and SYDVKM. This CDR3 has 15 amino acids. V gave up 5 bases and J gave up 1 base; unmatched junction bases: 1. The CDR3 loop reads CASSIAGGSYNEQFF. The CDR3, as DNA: TGTGCCAGCAGTATAGCGGGGGGGTCCTACAATGAGCAGTTCTTC.

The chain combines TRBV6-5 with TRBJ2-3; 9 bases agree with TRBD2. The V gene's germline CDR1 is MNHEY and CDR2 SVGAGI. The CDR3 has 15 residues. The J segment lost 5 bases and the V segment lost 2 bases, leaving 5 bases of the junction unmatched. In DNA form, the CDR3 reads TGTGCCAGCAGTTACCGCGGGGGGGCCCAAGATACGCAGTATTTT. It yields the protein CASSYRGGAQDTQYF.

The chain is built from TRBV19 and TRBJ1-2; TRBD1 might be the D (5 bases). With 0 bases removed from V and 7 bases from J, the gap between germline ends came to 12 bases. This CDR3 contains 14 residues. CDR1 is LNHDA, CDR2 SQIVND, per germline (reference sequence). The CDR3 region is CASSIERQGSGYTF. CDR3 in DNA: TGTGCCAGTAGTATAGAAAGGCAGGGAAGTGGCTACACCTTC.